The present TCR beta chain was sequenced within a study of Ad26.COV2.S vaccination and SARS-CoV-2 variants. The table came from immunoSEQ multiplex PCR; TCRdb's copy has only in-frame clones and leaves some out. Of about 350,000 clones in the sample, around 90% were seen once. CDR3 length: 16 amino acids. Trimming cost V 5 bases and J 5 bases, with 22 bases left between them. From germline, CDR1 is LNHNV and CDR2 YYDKDF (reference sequence). This TCR derives from a human donor who had recovered from COVID-19. The chain is built from TRBV15 and TRBJ2-7; D unresolved. This material consisted of peripheral blood, taken after recovery from COVID-19. The CDR3 reads CATSLITRLSSHEQYF. As DNA, the CDR3 is TGTGCCACCAGCCTGATTACGCGTCTTTCTTCCCACGAGCAGTACTTC.